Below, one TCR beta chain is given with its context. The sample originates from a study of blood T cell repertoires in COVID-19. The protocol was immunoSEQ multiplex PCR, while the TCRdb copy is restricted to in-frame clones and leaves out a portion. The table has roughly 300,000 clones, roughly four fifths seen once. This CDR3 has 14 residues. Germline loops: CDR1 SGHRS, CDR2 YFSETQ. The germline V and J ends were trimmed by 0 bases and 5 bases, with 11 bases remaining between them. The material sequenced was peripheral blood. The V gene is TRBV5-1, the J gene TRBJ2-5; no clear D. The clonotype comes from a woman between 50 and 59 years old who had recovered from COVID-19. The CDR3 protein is CASSLVLPRETQYF. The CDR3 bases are TGCGCCAGCAGCTTGGTACTGCCGAGGGAGACCCAGTACTTC. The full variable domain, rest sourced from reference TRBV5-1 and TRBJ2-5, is KAGVTQTPRYLIKTRGQQVTLSCSPISGHRSVSWYQQTPGQGLQFLFEYFSETQRNKGNFPGRFSGRQFSNSRSEMNVSTLELGDSALYLCASSLVLPRETQYFGPGTRLLVL.